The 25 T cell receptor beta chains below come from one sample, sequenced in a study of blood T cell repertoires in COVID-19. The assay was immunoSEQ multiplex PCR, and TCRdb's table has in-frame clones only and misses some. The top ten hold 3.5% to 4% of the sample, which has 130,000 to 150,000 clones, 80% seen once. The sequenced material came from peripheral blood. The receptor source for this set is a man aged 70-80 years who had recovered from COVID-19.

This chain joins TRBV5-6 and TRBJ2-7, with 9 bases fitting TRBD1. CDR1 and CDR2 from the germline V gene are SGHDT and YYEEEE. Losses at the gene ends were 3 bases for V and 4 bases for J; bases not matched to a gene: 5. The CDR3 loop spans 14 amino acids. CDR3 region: CASSSGTGKYEQYF. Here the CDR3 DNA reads TGTGCCAGCAGCTCAGGGACAGGGAAGTACGAGCAGTACTTC.

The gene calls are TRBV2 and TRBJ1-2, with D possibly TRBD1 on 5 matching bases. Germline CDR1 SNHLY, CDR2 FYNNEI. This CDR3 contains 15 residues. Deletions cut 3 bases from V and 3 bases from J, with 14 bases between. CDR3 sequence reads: CASSEGSTADYGYTF. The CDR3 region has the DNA TGTGCCAGCAGTGAGGGGTCGACAGCAGACTATGGCTACACCTTC.

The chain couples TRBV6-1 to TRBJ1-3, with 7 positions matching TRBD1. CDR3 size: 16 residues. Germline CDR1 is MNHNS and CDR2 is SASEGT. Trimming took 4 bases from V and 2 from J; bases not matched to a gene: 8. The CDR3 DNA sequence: TGTGCCAGCAGTGCGCCCGGGACAGTAACTGGAAACACCATATATTTT. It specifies CASSAPGTVTGNTIYF.

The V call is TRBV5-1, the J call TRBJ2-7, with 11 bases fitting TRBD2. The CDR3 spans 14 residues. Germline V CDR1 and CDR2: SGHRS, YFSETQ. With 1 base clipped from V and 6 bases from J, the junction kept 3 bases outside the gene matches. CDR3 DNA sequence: TGCGCCAGCAGCTTGACTAGCGGGAGTCTCGAGCAGTACTTC. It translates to CASSLTSGSLEQYF.

This CDR3 reads CAWSRFGGETQYF. The CDR3 region has the DNA TGTGCCTGGAGTAGGTTCGGAGGGGAGACCCAGTACTTC. V gene TRBV30 combines with J gene TRBJ2-5; D may be TRBD2 (6 bases). Germline V gene lookup returns CDR1 GTSNPN and CDR2 SVGIG (reference sequence). CDR3 length equals 13 residues. V gave up 2 bases and J gave up 5 bases, with 12 bases separating them.

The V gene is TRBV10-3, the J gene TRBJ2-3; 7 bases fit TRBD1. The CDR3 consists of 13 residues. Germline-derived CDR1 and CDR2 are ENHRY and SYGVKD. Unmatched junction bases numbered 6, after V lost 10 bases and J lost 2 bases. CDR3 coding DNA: TGTGCCAGCCGGGACAGCTACACAGATACGCAGTATTTT. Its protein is CASRDSYTDTQYF.

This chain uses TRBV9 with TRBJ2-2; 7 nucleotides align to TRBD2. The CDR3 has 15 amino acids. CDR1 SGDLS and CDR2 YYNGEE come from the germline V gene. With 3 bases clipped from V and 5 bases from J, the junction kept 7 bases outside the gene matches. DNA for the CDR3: TGTGCCAGCAGCGGGTCTAGCGGACGAACCGGGGAGCTGTTTTTT. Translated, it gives CASSGSSGRTGELFF.

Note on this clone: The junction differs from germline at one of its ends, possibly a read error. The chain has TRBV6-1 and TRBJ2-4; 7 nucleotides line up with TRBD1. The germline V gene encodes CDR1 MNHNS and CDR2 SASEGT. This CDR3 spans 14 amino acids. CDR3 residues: CASNEQGSKNIQYF. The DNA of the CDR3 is TGTGCCAGCAATGAACAGGGGAGCAAAAACATTCAGTACTTC.

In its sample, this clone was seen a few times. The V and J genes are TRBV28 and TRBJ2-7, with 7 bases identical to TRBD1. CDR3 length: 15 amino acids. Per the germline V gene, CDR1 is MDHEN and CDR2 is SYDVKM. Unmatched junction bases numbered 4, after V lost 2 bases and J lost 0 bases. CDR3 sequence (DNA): TGTGCCAGCAGTTTAAGTAGGACAGGCTCCTACGAGCAGTACTTC. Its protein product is CASSLSRTGSYEQYF. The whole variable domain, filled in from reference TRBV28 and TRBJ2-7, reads DVKVTQSSRYLVKRTGEKVFLECVQDMDHENMFWYRQDPGLGLRLIYFSYDVKMKEKGDIPEGYSVSREKKERFSLILESASTNQTSMYLCASSLSRTGSYEQYFGPGTRLTVT.

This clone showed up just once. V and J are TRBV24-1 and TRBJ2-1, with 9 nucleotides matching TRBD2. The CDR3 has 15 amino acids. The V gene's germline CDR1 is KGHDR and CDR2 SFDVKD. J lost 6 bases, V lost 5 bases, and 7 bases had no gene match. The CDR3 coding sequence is TGTGCCACCAGTGGGGTAGGGACTAGCCGCAATGAGCAGTTCTTC. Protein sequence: CATSGVGTSRNEQFF.

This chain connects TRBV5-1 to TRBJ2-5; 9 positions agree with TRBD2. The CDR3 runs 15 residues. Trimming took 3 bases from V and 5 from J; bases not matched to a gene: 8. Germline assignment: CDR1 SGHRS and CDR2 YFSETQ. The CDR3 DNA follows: TGCGCCAGCAGCTCCCGCGGGAGGGCTCGGGAGACCCAGTACTTC. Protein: CASSSRGRARETQYF.

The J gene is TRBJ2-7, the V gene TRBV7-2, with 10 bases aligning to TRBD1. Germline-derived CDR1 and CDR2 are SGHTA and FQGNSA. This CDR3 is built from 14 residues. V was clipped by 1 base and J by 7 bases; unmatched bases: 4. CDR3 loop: CASSLGQGALEQYF. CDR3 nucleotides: TGTGCCAGCAGCTTAGGACAGGGGGCGCTTGAGCAGTACTTC.

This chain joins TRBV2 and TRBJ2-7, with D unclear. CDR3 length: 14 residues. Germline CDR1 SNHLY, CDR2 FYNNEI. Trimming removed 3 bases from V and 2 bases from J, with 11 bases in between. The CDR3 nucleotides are TGTGCCAGCAGTGACAGGCGAGTTACCTACGAGCAGTACTTC. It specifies CASSDRRVTYEQYF.

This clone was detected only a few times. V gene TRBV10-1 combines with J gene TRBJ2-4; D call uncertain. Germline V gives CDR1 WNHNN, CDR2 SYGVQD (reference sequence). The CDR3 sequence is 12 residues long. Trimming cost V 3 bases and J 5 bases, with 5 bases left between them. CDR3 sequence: CASSDGQNIQYF. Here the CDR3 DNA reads TGCGCCAGCAGTGATGGGCAAAACATTCAGTACTTC.

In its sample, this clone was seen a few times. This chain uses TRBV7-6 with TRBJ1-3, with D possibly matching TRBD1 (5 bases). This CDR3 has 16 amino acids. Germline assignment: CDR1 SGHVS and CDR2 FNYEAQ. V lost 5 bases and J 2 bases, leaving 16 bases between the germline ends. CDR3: CASSIDRPGAGNTIYF. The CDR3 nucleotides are TGTGCCAGCAGCATCGACAGACCCGGCGCTGGAAACACCATATATTTT.

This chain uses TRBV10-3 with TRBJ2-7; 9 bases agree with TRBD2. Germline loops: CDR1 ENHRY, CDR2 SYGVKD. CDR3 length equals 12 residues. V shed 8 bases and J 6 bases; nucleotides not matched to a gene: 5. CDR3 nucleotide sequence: TGTGCCATCGCGGGGGGGCCTCTCGAGCAGTACTTC. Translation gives CAIAGGPLEQYF.

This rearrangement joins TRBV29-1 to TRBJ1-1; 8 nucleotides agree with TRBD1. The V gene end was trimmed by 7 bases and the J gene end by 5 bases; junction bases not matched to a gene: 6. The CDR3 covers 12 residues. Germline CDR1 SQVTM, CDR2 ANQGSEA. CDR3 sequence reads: CSARTGRTEAFF. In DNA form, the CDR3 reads TGCAGCGCTCGGACAGGGCGGACTGAAGCTTTCTTT. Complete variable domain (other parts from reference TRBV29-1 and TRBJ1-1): SAVISQKPSRDICQRGTSLTIQCQVDSQVTMMFWYRQQPGQSLTLIATANQGSEATYESGFVIDKFPISRPNLTFSTLTVSNMSPEDSSIYLCSARTGRTEAFFGQGTRLTVV.

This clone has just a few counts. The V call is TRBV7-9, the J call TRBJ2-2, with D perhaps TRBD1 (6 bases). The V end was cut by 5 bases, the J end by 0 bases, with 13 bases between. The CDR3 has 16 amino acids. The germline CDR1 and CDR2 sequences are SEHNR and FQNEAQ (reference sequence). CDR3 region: CASSRRQVANTGELFF. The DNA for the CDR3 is TGTGCCAGCAGCCGGAGACAGGTAGCGAACACCGGGGAGCTGTTTTTT.

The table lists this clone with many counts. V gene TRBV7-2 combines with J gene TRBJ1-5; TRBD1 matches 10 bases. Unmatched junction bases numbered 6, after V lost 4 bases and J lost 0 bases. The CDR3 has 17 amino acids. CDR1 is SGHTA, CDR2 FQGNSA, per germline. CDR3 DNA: TGTGCCAGCAGCTCCGGGACAGGGGTATATAGCAATCAGCCCCAGCATTTT. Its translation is CASSSGTGVYSNQPQHF.

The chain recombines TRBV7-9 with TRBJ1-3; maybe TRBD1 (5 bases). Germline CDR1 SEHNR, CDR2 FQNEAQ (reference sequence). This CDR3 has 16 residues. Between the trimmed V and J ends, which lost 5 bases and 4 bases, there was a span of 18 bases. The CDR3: CASSPRTLKEGNTIYF. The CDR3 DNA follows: TGTGCCAGCAGCCCGCGGACATTAAAGGAGGGAAACACCATATATTTT.

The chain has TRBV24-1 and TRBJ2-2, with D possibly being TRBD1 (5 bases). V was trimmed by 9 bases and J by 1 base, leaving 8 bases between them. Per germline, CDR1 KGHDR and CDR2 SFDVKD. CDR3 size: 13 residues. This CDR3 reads CATEDRNTGELFF. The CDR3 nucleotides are TGTGCCACCGAAGACAGGAACACCGGGGAGCTGTTTTTT.

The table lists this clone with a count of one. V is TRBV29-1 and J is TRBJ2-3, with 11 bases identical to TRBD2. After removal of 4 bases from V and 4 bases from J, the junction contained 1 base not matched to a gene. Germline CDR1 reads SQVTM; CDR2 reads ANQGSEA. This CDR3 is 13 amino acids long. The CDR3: CSVVAGGADTQYF. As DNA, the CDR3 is TGCAGCGTTGTAGCGGGAGGGGCAGATACGCAGTATTTT.

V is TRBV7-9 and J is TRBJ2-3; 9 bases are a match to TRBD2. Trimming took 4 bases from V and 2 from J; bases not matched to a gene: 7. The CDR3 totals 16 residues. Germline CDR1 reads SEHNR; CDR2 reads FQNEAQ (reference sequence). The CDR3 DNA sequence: TGTGCCAGCAGCTCCCGGACTAGCGTATTCACAGATACGCAGTATTTT. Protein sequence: CASSSRTSVFTDTQYF.

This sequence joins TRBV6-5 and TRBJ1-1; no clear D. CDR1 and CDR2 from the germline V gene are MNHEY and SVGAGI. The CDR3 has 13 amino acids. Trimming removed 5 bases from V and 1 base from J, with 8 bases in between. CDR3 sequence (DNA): TGTGCCAGCAGTCGGTCCGAGAACACTGAAGCTTTCTTT. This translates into CASSRSENTEAFF.

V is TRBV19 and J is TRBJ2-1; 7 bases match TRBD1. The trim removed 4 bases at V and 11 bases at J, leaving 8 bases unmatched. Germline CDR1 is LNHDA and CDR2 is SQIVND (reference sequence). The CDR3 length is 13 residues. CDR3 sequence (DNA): TGTGCCAGTAGTACAGGGACAGAATATAAGCAGTTCTTC. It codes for CASSTGTEYKQFF.